This record concerns one T cell receptor (beta chain) sequence. Its antigen remains unknown. With V trimmed by 5 bases and J by 13 bases, 12 bases remained unmatched. The germline gives CDR1 SGHTA, CDR2 FQGNSA. The CDR3 is made up of 13 amino acids. Donors were drawn from the approximately 110-subject validation cohort, separate from the roughly 670-subject first cohort. The data stem from a study of cytomegalovirus exposure and HLA in healthy donors. Turning to the study itself: A later analysis reported the 120 validation repertoires used the same platform as the roughly 700 first-cohort repertoires. Study-wide results and caveats: The tendency of first-cohort TCR clusters to co-occur in the roughly 130 validation repertoires emerged from a later analysis. Confirmation in vitro established that a few CMV-associated chains were specific for CMV antigens.

TCRdb's copy holds only in-frame clones and misses some; the assay was immunoSEQ multiplex PCR. This table has some 170,000 clones, around 86% appearing once. The gene calls are TRBV7-2 and TRBJ2-3; TRBD2 agrees at 7 bases. This receptor was taken from a young man in good health and CMV-seropositive. The sequencing sample was made of PBMCs. CDR3 region: CASSPTILAGEYF. The CDR3 DNA reads TGTGCCAGCAGCCCCACCATTCTTGCGGGGGAGTATTTT.